The 22 T cell receptor beta chains reported below all come from one sample, sequenced in a study of CD8+CD57+ T cells in acquired aplastic anemia. Patients who underwent sequencing had shown CD8+CD57+ cell expansion by flow cytometry. The template used for profiling TCR beta VDJ and CDR3 was genomic DNA. TCRdb re-analysed the reads in MiXCR, keeping a single row per CDR3 protein. The sample contains around 210,000 distinct CDR3 sequences, roughly 60% of which appear only once. Source material: sorted CD4+, CD8+, or CD8+CD57+ T cells (not recorded which) from PBMCs. Receptors originate from a human donor with aplastic anemia.

The chain links TRBV7-3 to TRBJ2-5, with D hard to call. Germline loops: CDR1 SGHTA, CDR2 FQGTGA. This CDR3 region has 14 residues. Trimming removed 1 base from V and 3 bases from J, with 9 bases in between. The CDR3: CASSLNTGEETQYF. Here the CDR3 DNA reads TGTGCCAGCAGCTTAAACACGGGCGAAGAGACCCAGTACTTC. Filled out from reference TRBV7-3 and TRBJ2-5, the complete variable domain reads GAGVSQTPSNKVTEKGKYVELRCDPISGHTALYWYRQSLGQGPEFLIYFQGTGAADDSGLPNDRFFAVRPEGSVSTLKIQRTERGDSAVYLCASSLNTGEETQYFGPGTRLLVL.

Comments on this clonotype: It may be a read error: a sequence one base away is much more abundant. The chain couples TRBV19 to TRBJ1-2; no firm D call. Germline CDR1 is LNHDA and CDR2 is SQIVND (reference sequence). The CDR3 loop spans 13 amino acids. CDR3 sequence: CAGSMARDYGYTF. The CDR3 nucleotides read TGTGCCGGTAGTATGGCGAGAGACTATGGCTACACCTTC. The whole variable domain, filled in from reference TRBV19 and TRBJ1-2, reads DGGITQSPKYLFRKEGQNVTLSCEQNLNHDAMYWYRQDPGQGLRLIYYSQIVNDFQKGDIAEGYSVSREKKESFPLTVTSAQKNPTAFYLCAGSMARDYGYTFGSGTRLTVV.

The CDR3, as DNA: TGTGCCAGCAGCCCAGAGAAGGGTGACGAGCAGTACTTC. It translates to CASSPEKGDEQYF. The rearrangement uses TRBV7-9 and TRBJ2-7; D not resolved. V was trimmed by 5 bases and J by 5 bases, leaving 13 bases between them. Germline lookup yields CDR1 SEHNR and CDR2 FQNEAQ (reference sequence). There are 13 residues in the CDR3.

This clonotype was detected once. Likely a read error: the CDR3 ends without its conserved phenylalanine or tryptophan. The CDR3 DNA reads TGTGCCACCAGCAGAGAACTCGGCTACGAGCAGTACTCC. This encodes CATSRELGYEQYS. V is TRBV15 and J is TRBJ2-7; D uncertain. This CDR3 has 13 amino acids. Germline V CDR1 and CDR2: LNHNV, YYDKDF (reference sequence). V lost 0 bases to trimming and J lost 3 bases, with 6 bases between them.

The V gene is TRBV14, the J gene TRBJ1-1, with 7 nucleotides matching TRBD1. Germline V CDR1 and CDR2: SGHDN, FVKESK. V was pared by 3 bases and J by 0 bases, with 4 bases of the junction left unmatched. The CDR3 runs to 15 residues. The CDR3 bases are TGTGCCAGCAGCCAGGGACAGAACATGAACACTGAAGCTTTCTTT. Amino acid sequence: CASSQGQNMNTEAFF. Full variable domain (outside the CDR3, taken from reference TRBV14 and TRBJ1-1): EAGVTQFPSHSVIEKGQTVTLRCDPISGHDNLYWYRRVMGKEIKFLLHFVKESKQDESGMPNNRFLAERTGGTYSTLKVQPAELEDSGVYFCASSQGQNMNTEAFFGQGTRLTVV.

The rearrangement uses TRBV20-1 and TRBJ1-1, with D unclear. The germline V gene encodes CDR1 DFQATT and CDR2 SNEGSKA (reference sequence). The CDR3 loop spans 15 amino acids. Trimming stripped 3 bases from V and 1 base from J, with 15 bases between. CDR3 protein: CSARSFEGPNTEAFF. The CDR3 DNA is TGCAGTGCTAGGAGTTTCGAGGGTCCGAACACTGAAGCTTTCTTT.

Regarding this clonotype: One end of the junction varies from germline; a read error may be responsible. The V and J genes are TRBV15 and TRBJ2-1, with TRBD1 matching 8 bases. The germline V gene has CDR1 LNHNV and CDR2 YYDKDF (reference sequence). The CDR3 totals 17 residues. Here the CDR3 reads CATSSSRSRQGLKEQFF. The CDR3 region has the DNA TGTGCCACGAGCAGCTCCAGGTCGCGACAGGGGTTGAAAGAGCAGTTCTTC.

This clonotype was picked up one time. The chain joins TRBV19 to TRBJ1-1; D ambiguous. Per germline, CDR1 LNHDA and CDR2 SQIVND (reference sequence). This CDR3 has 13 residues. With 0 bases removed from V and 1 base from J, the gap between germline ends came to 3 bases. The CDR3 nucleotides are TGTGCCAGTAGTATAGACTGGAACACTGAAGCTTTCTTT. Its protein product is CASSIDWNTEAFF. Full variable domain (missing parts from reference TRBV19 and TRBJ1-1): DGGITQSPKYLFRKEGQNVTLSCEQNLNHDAMYWYRQDPGQGLRLIYYSQIVNDFQKGDIAEGYSVSREKKESFPLTVTSAQKNPTAFYLCASSIDWNTEAFFGQGTRLTVV.

The chain joins TRBV5-6 to TRBJ2-5; D gene ambiguous. V shed 0 bases and J shed 2 bases, with 8 bases lying between them. The germline V gene has CDR1 SGHDT and CDR2 YYEEEE. The CDR3 loop spans 14 amino acids. The CDR3 nucleotides read TGTGCCAGCAGCTTGGGGACCATGCAAGAGACCCAGTACTTC. Translating it yields CASSLGTMQETQYF.

The rearrangement joins TRBV12-3 or TRBV12-4 to TRBJ2-5, with unresolved D. V shed 2 bases and J shed 2 bases, with 9 bases lying between them. This CDR3 contains 14 residues. The CDR3 region has the DNA TGTGCCAGCAGTTTATCCAGAGCTCAAGAGACCCAGTACTTC. This sequence encodes CASSLSRAQETQYF.

V is TRBV19 and J is TRBJ1-4; D gene ambiguous. CDR3 size: 14 residues. CDR1 LNHDA and CDR2 SQIVND come from the germline V gene (reference sequence). V shed 8 bases and J shed 4 bases, with 14 bases lying between them. In DNA form, the CDR3 reads TGTGCCAGTCGGGAACGGCGAGATAATGAAAAACTGTTTTTT. Its protein is CASRERRDNEKLFF.

This clonotype was counted at least ten times. This rearrangement joins TRBV4-1 to TRBJ1-2; no definite D call. Per the germline V gene, CDR1 is MGHRA and CDR2 is YSYEKL. The CDR3 is made up of 14 amino acids. Trimming cost V 0 bases and J 2 bases, with 7 bases left between them. CDR3 region: CASSQEEGNYGYTF. For the CDR3, the DNA is TGCGCCAGCAGCCAAGAGGAAGGGAACTATGGCTACACCTTC.

As to this clonotype: No conserved phenylalanine or tryptophan ends this CDR3, so it is likely a read error. The rearrangement links TRBV10-3 to TRBJ2-7; D perhaps matches TRBD2 (6 bases). Germline V gives CDR1 ENHRY, CDR2 SYGVKD. The V end was cut by 5 bases, the J end by 0 bases, with 11 bases between. The CDR3 has 14 amino acids. In nucleotides, the CDR3 is TGTGCCATCAGTTCCCCCGGGGGCTCCTACGAGCAGTACTCC. It encodes CAISSPGGSYEQYS.

The rearrangement uses TRBV7-2 and TRBJ2-1; TRBD2 might be the D (7 bases). The CDR3 is made up of 15 amino acids. V was cut by 4 bases and J by 10 bases, with 20 bases left in between. The V gene's germline CDR1 is SGHTA and CDR2 FQGNSA. The CDR3 DNA sequence: TGTGCCAGCAGCTCCCGGGGAGGGGGGCCTTACGAGCAGTTCTTC. It specifies CASSSRGGGPYEQFF.

The gene calls are TRBV7-8 and TRBJ1-6; the D gene is possibly TRBD1 (5 bases). V was pared by 1 base and J by 6 bases, with 13 bases between. Per germline, CDR1 SGHVS and CDR2 FQNEAQ. CDR3 length: 16 residues. The CDR3 sequence: CASSLVGQGGNSPLHF. CDR3 DNA sequence: TGTGCCAGCAGCTTAGTAGGCCAGGGTGGTAATTCACCCCTCCACTTT.

In this sample, this clonotype turned up a few times. The V and J genes are TRBV29-1 and TRBJ2-7; D possibly matches TRBD1 or TRBD2 (5 bases each). Trimming shortened V by 1 base and J by 1 base, and 11 bases separated the two germline ends. The CDR3 is 14 amino acids. The germline gives CDR1 SQVTM, CDR2 ANQGSEA. CDR3 sequence reads: CSVEVRGSSYEQYF. CDR3 sequence (DNA): TGCAGCGTTGAAGTGAGGGGCAGTTCCTACGAGCAGTACTTC.

The V and J genes are TRBV7-9 and TRBJ2-7; 8 bases match TRBD1. The CDR3 loop spans 16 amino acids. Trimming removed 5 bases from V and 2 bases from J; junction bases left unmatched: 11. The germline CDR1 and CDR2 sequences are SEHNR and FQNEAQ (reference sequence). The CDR3 protein is CASSPTDGQGTYEQYF. CDR3 nucleotides: TGTGCCAGCAGCCCAACGGACGGACAGGGAACCTACGAGCAGTACTTC.

This clonotype has more than one count but fewer than ten. The V gene is TRBV29-1, the J gene TRBJ2-7, with D unclear. Trimming shortened V by 4 bases and J by 3 bases, and 13 bases separated the two germline ends. CDR3 length: 13 amino acids. Germline V lookup: CDR1 SQVTM, CDR2 ANQGSEA. Here the CDR3 DNA reads TGCAGCGTTGCCGAGTCGATAATCTACGAGCAGTACTTC. Translation: CSVAESIIYEQYF.

V is TRBV5-1 and J is TRBJ2-3; D remains unclear. The germline gives CDR1 SGHRS, CDR2 YFSETQ. The germline V and J ends were trimmed by 1 base and 0 bases, with 12 bases remaining between them. The CDR3 sequence is 16 residues long. The CDR3 DNA sequence: TGCGCCAGCAGCTTGCCCCGACTCGAAAGCACAGATACGCAGTATTTT. It codes for CASSLPRLESTDTQYF.

V and J are TRBV20-1 and TRBJ1-2; D gene unclear. CDR3 length: 14 residues. The germline gives CDR1 DFQATT, CDR2 SNEGSKA (reference sequence). V dropped 8 bases and J dropped 0 bases, with 16 bases sitting between them. This chain's CDR3 is CSPETGTPNYGYTF. The CDR3 nucleotides are TGCAGTCCAGAGACCGGAACCCCTAACTATGGCTACACCTTC.

The genes are TRBV9 and TRBJ2-1; D possibly corresponds to TRBD2 (6 bases). Trimming removed 0 bases at V and 2 bases at J, with 12 bases between. In germline, CDR1 is SGDLS, CDR2 YYNGEE. This CDR3 has 16 residues. The CDR3 spells CASSVDGSPTYNEQFF. The CDR3 DNA follows: TGTGCCAGCAGCGTAGACGGGAGCCCCACCTACAATGAGCAGTTCTTC.

J is TRBJ2-1 and V is TRBV24-1; D gene uncertain. The germline V and J ends were trimmed by 4 bases and 4 bases, with 4 bases remaining between them. The V gene's germline CDR1 is KGHDR and CDR2 SFDVKD. The CDR3 has 12 residues. The CDR3 nucleotides are TGTGCCACCAGTGACCAATACAATGAGCAGTTCTTC. Its translation is CATSDQYNEQFF.